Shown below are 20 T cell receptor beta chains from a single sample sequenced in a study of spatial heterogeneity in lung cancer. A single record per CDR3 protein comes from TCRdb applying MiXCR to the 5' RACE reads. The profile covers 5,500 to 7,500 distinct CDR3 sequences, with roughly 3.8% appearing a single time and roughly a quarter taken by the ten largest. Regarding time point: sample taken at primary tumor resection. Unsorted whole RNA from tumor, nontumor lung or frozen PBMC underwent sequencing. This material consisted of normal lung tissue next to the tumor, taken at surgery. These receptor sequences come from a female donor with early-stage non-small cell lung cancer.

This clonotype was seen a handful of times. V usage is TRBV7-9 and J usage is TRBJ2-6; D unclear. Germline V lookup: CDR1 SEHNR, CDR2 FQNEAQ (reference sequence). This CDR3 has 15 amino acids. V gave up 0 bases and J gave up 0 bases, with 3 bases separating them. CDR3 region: CASSLARSGANVLTF. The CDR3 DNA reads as TGTGCCAGCAGCTTAGCCCGCTCTGGGGCCAACGTCCTGACTTTC.

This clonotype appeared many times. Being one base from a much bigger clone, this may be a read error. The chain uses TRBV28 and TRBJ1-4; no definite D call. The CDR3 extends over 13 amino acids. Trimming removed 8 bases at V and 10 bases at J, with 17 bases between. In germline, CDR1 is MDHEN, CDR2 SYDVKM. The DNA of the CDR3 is TGTGCCAGCCTTCCGCCCGGGGAGGGAAAACTGTTTTTT. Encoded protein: CASLPPGEGKLFF.

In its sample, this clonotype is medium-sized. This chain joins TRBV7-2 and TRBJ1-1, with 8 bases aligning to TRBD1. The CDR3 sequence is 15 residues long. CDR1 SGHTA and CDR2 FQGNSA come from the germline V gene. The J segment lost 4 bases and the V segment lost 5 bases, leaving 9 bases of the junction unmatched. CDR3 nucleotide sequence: TGTGCCAGCAGCCCGACAGGGGCGAGTGGCACTGAAGCTTTCTTT. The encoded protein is CASSPTGASGTEAFF.

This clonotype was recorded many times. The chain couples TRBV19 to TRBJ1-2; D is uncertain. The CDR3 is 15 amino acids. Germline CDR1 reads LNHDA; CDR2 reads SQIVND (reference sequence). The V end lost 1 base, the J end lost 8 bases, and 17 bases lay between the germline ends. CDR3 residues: CASSIAQSTLGGYTF. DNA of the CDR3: TGTGCCAGTAGTATAGCCCAATCAACCTTGGGAGGCTACACCTTC.

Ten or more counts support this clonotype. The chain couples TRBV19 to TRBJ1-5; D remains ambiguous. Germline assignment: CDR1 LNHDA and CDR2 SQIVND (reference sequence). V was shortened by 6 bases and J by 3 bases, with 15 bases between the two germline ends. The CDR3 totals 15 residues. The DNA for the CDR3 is TGTGCCAGTAGGCTCGTTACGGGTTCCAATCAGCCCCAGCATTTT. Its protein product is CASRLVTGSNQPQHF.

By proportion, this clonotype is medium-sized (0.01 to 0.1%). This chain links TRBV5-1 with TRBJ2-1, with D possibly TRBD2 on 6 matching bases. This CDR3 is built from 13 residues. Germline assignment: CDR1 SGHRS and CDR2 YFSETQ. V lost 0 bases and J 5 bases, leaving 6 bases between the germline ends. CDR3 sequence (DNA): TGCGCCAGCAGCTTGGGGAGGGACAATGAGCAGTTCTTC. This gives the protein CASSLGRDNEQFF.

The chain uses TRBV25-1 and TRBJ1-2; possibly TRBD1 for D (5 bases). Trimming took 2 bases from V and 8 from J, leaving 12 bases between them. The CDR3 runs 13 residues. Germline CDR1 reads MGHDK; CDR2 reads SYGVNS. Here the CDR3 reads CASSEVGRWGYTF. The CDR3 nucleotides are TGTGCCAGCAGTGAAGTGGGGCGTTGGGGCTACACCTTC.

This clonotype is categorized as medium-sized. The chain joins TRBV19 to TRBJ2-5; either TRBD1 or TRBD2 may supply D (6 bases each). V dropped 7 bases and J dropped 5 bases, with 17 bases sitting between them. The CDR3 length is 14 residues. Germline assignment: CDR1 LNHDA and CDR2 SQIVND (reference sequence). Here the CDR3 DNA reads TGTGCCAGTACCACCGGGGGCTCCACGGAGACCCAGTACTTC. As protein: CASTTGGSTETQYF.

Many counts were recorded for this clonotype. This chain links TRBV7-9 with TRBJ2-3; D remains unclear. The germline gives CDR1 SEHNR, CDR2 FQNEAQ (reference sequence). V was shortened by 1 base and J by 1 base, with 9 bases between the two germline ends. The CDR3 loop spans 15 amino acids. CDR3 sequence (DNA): TGTGCCAGCAGCTTAGGGGGTTCCGGCACAGATACGCAGTATTTT. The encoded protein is CASSLGGSGTDTQYF.

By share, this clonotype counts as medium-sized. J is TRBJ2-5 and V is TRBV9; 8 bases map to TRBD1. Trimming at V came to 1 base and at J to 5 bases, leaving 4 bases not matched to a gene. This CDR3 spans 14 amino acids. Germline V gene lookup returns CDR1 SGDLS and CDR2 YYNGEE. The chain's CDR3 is CASSVQGAGETQYF. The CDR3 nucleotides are TGTGCCAGCAGCGTACAGGGGGCAGGGGAGACCCAGTACTTC.

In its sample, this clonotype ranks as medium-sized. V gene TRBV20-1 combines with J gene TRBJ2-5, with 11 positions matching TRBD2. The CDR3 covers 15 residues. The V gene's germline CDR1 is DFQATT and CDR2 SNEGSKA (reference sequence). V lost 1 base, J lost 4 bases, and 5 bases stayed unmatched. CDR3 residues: CSARGSSGGRETQYF. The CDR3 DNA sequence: TGCAGTGCTAGAGGGTCTAGCGGGGGGCGAGAGACCCAGTACTTC.

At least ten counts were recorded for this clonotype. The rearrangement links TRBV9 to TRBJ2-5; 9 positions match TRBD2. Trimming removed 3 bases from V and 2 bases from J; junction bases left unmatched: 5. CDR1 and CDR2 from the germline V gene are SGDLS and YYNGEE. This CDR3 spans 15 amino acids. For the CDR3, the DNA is TGTGCCAGCAGCGCCGGAGGACTAGCGCAAGAGACCCAGTACTTC. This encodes CASSAGGLAQETQYF.

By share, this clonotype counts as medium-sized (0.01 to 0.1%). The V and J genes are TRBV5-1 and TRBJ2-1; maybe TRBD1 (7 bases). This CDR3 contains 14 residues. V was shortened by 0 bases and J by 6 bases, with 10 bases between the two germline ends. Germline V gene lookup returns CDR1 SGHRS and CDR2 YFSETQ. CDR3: CASSLGQGGNEQFF. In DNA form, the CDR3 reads TGCGCCAGCAGCTTGGGGCAGGGGGGCAATGAGCAGTTCTTC.

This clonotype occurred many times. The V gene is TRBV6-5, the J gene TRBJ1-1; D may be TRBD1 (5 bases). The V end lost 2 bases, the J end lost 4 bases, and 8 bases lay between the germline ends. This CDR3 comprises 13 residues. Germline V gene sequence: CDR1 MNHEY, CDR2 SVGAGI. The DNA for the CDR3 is TGTGCCAGCAGTTACGGGACGGCCACTGAAGCTTTCTTT. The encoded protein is CASSYGTATEAFF.

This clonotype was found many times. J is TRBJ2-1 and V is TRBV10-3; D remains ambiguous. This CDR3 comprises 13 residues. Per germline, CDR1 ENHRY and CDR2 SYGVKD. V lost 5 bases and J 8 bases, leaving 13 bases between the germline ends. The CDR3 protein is CAISQDPLDEQFF. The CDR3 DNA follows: TGTGCCATCAGTCAGGACCCCTTGGATGAGCAGTTCTTC.

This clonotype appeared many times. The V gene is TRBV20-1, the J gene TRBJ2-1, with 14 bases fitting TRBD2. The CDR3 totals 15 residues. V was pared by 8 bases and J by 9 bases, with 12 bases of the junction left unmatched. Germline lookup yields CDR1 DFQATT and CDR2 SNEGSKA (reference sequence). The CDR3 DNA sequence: TGCAGTTTTCTCCCGCCGGGACTAGCGGGGGTTGAGCAGTTCTTC. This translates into CSFLPPGLAGVEQFF.

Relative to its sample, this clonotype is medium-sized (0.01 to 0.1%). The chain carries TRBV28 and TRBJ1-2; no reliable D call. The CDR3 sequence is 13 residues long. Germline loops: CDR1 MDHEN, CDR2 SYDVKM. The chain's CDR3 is CGPGLARDYGYTF. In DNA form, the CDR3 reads TGTGGCCCGGGTTTAGCAAGGGACTATGGCTACACCTTC.

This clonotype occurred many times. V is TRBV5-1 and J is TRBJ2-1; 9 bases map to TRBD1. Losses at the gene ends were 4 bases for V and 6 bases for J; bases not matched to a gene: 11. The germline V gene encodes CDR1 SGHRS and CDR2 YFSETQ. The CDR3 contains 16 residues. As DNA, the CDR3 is TGCGCCAGCAGCCCGGTCCCGGGACAGGGATCCAATGAGCAGTTCTTC. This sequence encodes CASSPVPGQGSNEQFF.

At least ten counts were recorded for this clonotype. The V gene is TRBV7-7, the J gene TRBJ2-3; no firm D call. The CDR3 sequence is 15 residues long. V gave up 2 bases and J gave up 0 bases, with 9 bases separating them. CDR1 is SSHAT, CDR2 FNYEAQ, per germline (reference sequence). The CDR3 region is CASSLNRQSTDTQYF. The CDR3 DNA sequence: TGTGCCAGCAGCTTAAATCGGCAGAGCACAGATACGCAGTATTTT. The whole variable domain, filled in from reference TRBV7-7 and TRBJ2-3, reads GAGVSQSPRYKVTKRGQDVTLRCDPISSHATLYWYQQALGQGPEFLTYFNYEAQPDKSGLPSDRFSAERPEGSISTLTIQRTEQRDSAMYRCASSLNRQSTDTQYFGPGTRLTVL.

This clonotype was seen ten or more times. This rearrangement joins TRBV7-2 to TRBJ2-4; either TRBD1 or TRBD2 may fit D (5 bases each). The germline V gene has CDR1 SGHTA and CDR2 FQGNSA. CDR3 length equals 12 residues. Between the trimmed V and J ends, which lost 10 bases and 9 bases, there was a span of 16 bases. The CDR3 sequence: CATGTEDRIQYF. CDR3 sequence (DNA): TGTGCCACCGGGACGGAGGATCGCATTCAGTACTTC.